Each of the 15 T cell receptor beta chains below was sequenced from the same sample in a study of blood T cell repertoires in COVID-19. Assay used: immunoSEQ multiplex PCR; TCRdb lists only in-frame clones, some missing. The sample yields about 250,000 clones, 87% seen once. The sequenced sample consisted of peripheral blood. All receptors derive from a man younger than 35 with active or convalescent COVID-19.

V is TRBV10-2 and J is TRBJ1-6; D is unresolved. The CDR3 has 11 residues. Germline CDR1 is WSHSY and CDR2 is SAAADI. With 7 bases removed from V and 9 bases from J, the gap between germline ends came to 7 bases. DNA of the CDR3: TGCGCCAGCACAGGTGGTTCACCCCTCCACTTT. This codes for CASTGGSPLHF.

V gene TRBV7-9 combines with J gene TRBJ1-5, with 9 bases fitting TRBD1. This CDR3 region has 17 residues. Germline CDR1 reads SEHNR; CDR2 reads FQNEAQ (reference sequence). With 4 bases clipped from V and 0 bases from J, the junction kept 7 bases outside the gene matches. In DNA form, the CDR3 reads TGTGCCAGCAGCTCAAAACAGGGGGCCTATAGCAATCAGCCCCAGCATTTT. Its protein product is CASSSKQGAYSNQPQHF. Variable domain in full (rest from reference TRBV7-9 and TRBJ1-5): DTGVSQNPRHKITKRGQNVTFRCDPISEHNRLYWYRQTLGQGPEFLTYFQNEAQLEKSRLLSDRFSAERPKGSFSTLEIQRTEQGDSAMYLCASSSKQGAYSNQPQHFGDGTRLSIL.

For this clone: At the DNA level, this CDR3 is encoded by other sequences in the same sample as well. This chain connects TRBV9 to TRBJ2-3; a weak D match, TRBD2 (6 bases). Germline V gives CDR1 SGDLS, CDR2 YYNGEE. The CDR3 length is 14 residues. Deletions cut 2 bases from V and 3 bases from J, with 10 bases between. CDR3 bases: TGTGCCAGCAGCGTTGTGGGGGGTACAGATACGCAGTATTTT. Its translation is CASSVVGGTDTQYF.

This chain connects TRBV3-1 (or the pseudogene TRBV3-2) to TRBJ1-3; D ambiguous. This CDR3 is 14 amino acids long. In germline, CDR1 is LGHDT, CDR2 YNNKEL (reference sequence). Trimming removed 4 bases from V and 1 base from J, with 8 bases in between. The CDR3 here is CASSPSVSGNTIYF. The CDR3 nucleotides read TGTGCCAGCAGCCCATCGGTATCTGGAAACACCATATATTTT.

The chain joins TRBV7-9 to TRBJ2-1, with a weak D call TRBD1 (6 bases). The V end was cut by 3 bases, the J end by 1 base, with 16 bases between. Germline V gives CDR1 SEHNR, CDR2 FQNEAQ (reference sequence). The CDR3 consists of 17 residues. DNA for the CDR3: TGTGCCAGCAGCTTGGTGGGCATAGGGGGTTCCTACAATGAGCAGTTCTTC. Translated: CASSLVGIGGSYNEQFF.

The V and J genes are TRBV2 and TRBJ2-1, with D perhaps matching TRBD2 (6 bases). The CDR3 contains 14 residues. Per germline, CDR1 SNHLY and CDR2 FYNNEI. V lost 8 bases, J lost 2 bases, and 13 bases lay in between. The CDR3 loop reads CASAPRETYNEQFF. The CDR3 DNA is TGTGCCAGCGCCCCACGGGAGACCTACAATGAGCAGTTCTTC. Full variable domain (outside the CDR3, taken from reference TRBV2 and TRBJ2-1): EPEVTQTPSHQVTQMGQEVILRCVPISNHLYFYWYRQILGQKVEFLVSFYNNEISEKSEIFDDQFSVERPDGSNFTLKIRSTKLEDSAMYFCASAPRETYNEQFFGPGTRLTVL.

In this sample, this clone turned up once. J is TRBJ2-7 and V is TRBV4-2; 7 nucleotides line up with TRBD1. The germline V gene encodes CDR1 LGHNA and CDR2 YNFKEQ. V lost 3 bases and J lost 4; bases outside the gene matches: 9. This CDR3 has 15 residues. DNA of the CDR3: TGTGCCAGCAGCCAGGGGCTAGGGGGCTGGTACGAGCAGTACTTC. This sequence encodes CASSQGLGGWYEQYF.

This chain connects TRBV3-1 (or the pseudogene TRBV3-2) to TRBJ1-4; D is uncertain. Germline V gene sequence: CDR1 LGHDT, CDR2 YNNKEL (reference sequence). The CDR3 runs 13 residues. V lost 0 bases, J lost 8 bases, and 7 bases lay in between. The CDR3 DNA is TGTGCCAGCAGCCAAGAATCTAGAGAAAAACTGTTTTTT. The encoded protein is CASSQESREKLFF.

The gene calls are TRBV24-1 and TRBJ2-1; a possible D gene is TRBD1 (6 bases). The CDR3 has 16 amino acids. V gave up 2 bases and J gave up 3 bases, with 13 bases separating them. Germline V gene lookup returns CDR1 KGHDR and CDR2 SFDVKD. In DNA, the CDR3 is TGTGCCACCAGTGATTCGGCAGGGGAGTTCTACAATGAGCAGTTCTTC. As protein: CATSDSAGEFYNEQFF.

The chain links TRBV12-5 to TRBJ2-5; 7 bases map to TRBD2. Per the germline V gene, CDR1 is LGHNT and CDR2 is FRNRAP. The CDR3 has 15 residues. The trim removed 5 bases at V and 4 bases at J, leaving 10 bases unmatched. Here the CDR3 DNA reads TGTGCTAGTGGTCCTAGCGGCAAGGGAAGAGAGACCCAGTACTTC. Translated, it gives CASGPSGKGRETQYF.

The rearrangement uses TRBV7-2 and TRBJ2-4, with D possibly matching TRBD2 (6 bases). The CDR3 consists of 13 residues. Trimming removed 5 bases at V and 4 bases at J, with 9 bases between. Germline CDR1 is SGHTA and CDR2 is FQGNSA. The CDR3 nucleotides are TGTGCCAGCAGCACCAGCGGGAAAAACATTCAGTACTTC. Its translation is CASSTSGKNIQYF.

The gene calls are TRBV9 and TRBJ2-5, with 9 bases aligning to TRBD1. J was trimmed by 1 base and V by 4 bases; bases with no gene match: 5. This CDR3 has 15 amino acids. Germline V gives CDR1 SGDLS, CDR2 YYNGEE. CDR3 sequence (DNA): TGTGCCAGCAGCTCCTCGGGACAGGGCCAAGAGACCCAGTACTTC. This translates into CASSSSGQGQETQYF. The full variable domain, in which reference TRBV9 and TRBJ2-5 provide the parts outside the CDR3, is DSGVTQTPKHLITATGQRVTLRCSPRSGDLSVYWYQQSLDQGLQFLIQYYNGEERAKGNILERFSAQQFPDLHSELNLSSLELGDSALYFCASSSSGQGQETQYFGPGTRLLVL.

The chain carries TRBV6-5 and TRBJ1-2, with TRBD1 identical over 9 bases. After removal of 2 bases from V and 3 bases from J, the junction contained 4 bases not matched to a gene. Germline V lookup: CDR1 MNHEY, CDR2 SVGAGI. CDR3 length equals 15 residues. DNA for the CDR3: TGTGCCAGCAGTTACAGGGGACAGGGTGACTATGGCTACACCTTC. It codes for CASSYRGQGDYGYTF.

This chain joins TRBV27 and TRBJ2-2; 10 bases agree with TRBD2. The length of the CDR3 is 20 residues. The germline V gene has CDR1 MNHEY and CDR2 SMNVEV (reference sequence). The J segment lost 0 bases and the V segment lost 6 bases, leaving 16 bases of the junction unmatched. The CDR3 nucleotides are TGTGCCAGCAGCCTTTTAAGGTTGCCGACTAGCGGGTCGAACACCGGGGAGCTGTTTTTT. It encodes CASSLLRLPTSGSNTGELFF.

This clone came up a few times. V usage is TRBV28 and J usage is TRBJ1-1; no firm D call. V was clipped by 5 bases and J by 7 bases, with 11 bases between them. Germline CDR1 MDHEN, CDR2 SYDVKM. CDR3 length: 12 residues. CDR3 coding DNA: TGTGCCAGCAGTCTTGACAACCTTGAAGCTTTCTTT. This gives the protein CASSLDNLEAFF.